A single sample is the source of the 25 T cell receptor beta chains below, sequenced in a study of shared clonotypes between healthy human individuals. Profiling relied on immunoSEQ multiplex PCR, and the TCRdb table lists in-frame clones only, not all of them. The sample holds about 2,500,000 clones, around nine tenths seen once. The specimen was naive CD4+ T cells sorted from blood. Subset defined: CD45RA+ positively selected. These receptor sequences come from a man between 18 and 35 years old in good health.

The chain has TRBV6-1 and TRBJ2-5; 7 bases match TRBD2. With 7 bases clipped from V and 3 bases from J, the junction kept 8 bases outside the gene matches. Looked up from germline, CDR1 is MNHNS and CDR2 is SASEGT. This CDR3 has 14 amino acids. This CDR3 reads CASIGRAPKETQYF. The CDR3 DNA follows: TGTGCCAGCATAGGGAGGGCCCCAAAAGAGACCCAGTACTTC.

J is TRBJ1-4 and V is TRBV18; a possible D gene is TRBD1 (6 bases). Germline-derived CDR1 and CDR2 are KGHSH and LQKENI. The CDR3 is made up of 17 amino acids. Trimming shortened V by 3 bases and J by 7 bases, and 21 bases separated the two germline ends. Here the CDR3 DNA reads TGTGCCAGCTCACCCCCCGAGAAGAGGGGGAGAGGTGAAAAACTGTTTTTT. As protein: CASSPPEKRGRGEKLFF.

In its sample, this clone was seen once. This sequence joins TRBV4-1 and TRBJ2-1, with 10 positions matching TRBD2. Per the germline V gene, CDR1 is MGHRA and CDR2 is YSYEKL. The junction had 13 bases not matched to a gene; V was cut back by 1 base and J by 7 bases. The CDR3 sequence is 18 residues long. The CDR3 spells CASSQGGLAGVRGNEQFF. CDR3 DNA: TGCGCCAGCAGCCAAGGGGGCCTAGCGGGAGTGAGGGGGAATGAGCAGTTCTTC.

About this clone itself: Other DNA sequences of this sample code for an identical CDR3. The chain has TRBV2 and TRBJ2-7; D call uncertain. CDR3 length: 12 residues. Germline CDR1 is SNHLY and CDR2 is FYNNEI. With 0 bases removed from V and 4 bases from J, the gap between germline ends came to 4 bases. CDR3 DNA sequence: TGTGCCAGCAGTGAAGCCGGTTACGAGCAGTACTTC. Its translation: CASSEAGYEQYF.

The rearrangement uses TRBV9 and TRBJ1-4, with a possible D match to TRBD1 (5 bases). Trimming pared 1 base from V and 5 bases from J, leaving 12 bases between. Germline CDR1 is SGDLS and CDR2 is YYNGEE. This CDR3 has 15 amino acids. CDR3 sequence: CASSVNAGLNEKLFF. The DNA for the CDR3 is TGTGCCAGCAGCGTAAACGCAGGGTTAAATGAAAAACTGTTTTTT.

The chain joins TRBV6-1 to TRBJ2-1, with 9 nucleotides matching TRBD1. This CDR3 has 15 amino acids. Germline-derived CDR1 and CDR2 are MNHNS and SASEGT. V was clipped by 5 bases and J by 10 bases; unmatched bases: 12. CDR3 sequence reads: CASSTPGDRAREQFF. CDR3 DNA sequence: TGTGCCAGCAGTACACCCGGGGACAGGGCTAGGGAGCAGTTCTTC.

The J gene is TRBJ2-3, the V gene TRBV19; D unresolved. The CDR3 extends over 14 amino acids. Looked up from germline, CDR1 is LNHDA and CDR2 is SQIVND (reference sequence). The V and J ends lost 4 bases and 6 bases respectively, with 14 bases between them. The CDR3 nucleotides read TGTGCCAGTAGTAGGCACAATGTCGACGATACGCAGTATTTT. Translating it yields CASSRHNVDDTQYF.

The rearrangement joins TRBV6-6 to TRBJ2-7, with D maybe TRBD1 (6 bases). Trimming shortened V by 5 bases and J by 8 bases, and 19 bases separated the two germline ends. The CDR3 extends over 14 amino acids. Germline-derived CDR1 and CDR2 are MNHNY and SVGAGI (reference sequence). CDR3 nucleotides: TGTGCCAGCAGTCTTCCCAACCAGGGGTATAAGCAGTACTTC. Translating gives CASSLPNQGYKQYF.

About this clone: Other DNA sequences from this sample encode an identical CDR3 as well. The chain recombines TRBV2 with TRBJ2-7; D gene ambiguous. The germline CDR1 and CDR2 sequences are SNHLY and FYNNEI. This CDR3 comprises 12 residues. Trimming took off 6 bases at V and 0 bases at J, with 6 bases between the two ends. In DNA, the CDR3 is TGTGCCAGCAGCGGCGTCTCCTACGAGCAGTACTTC. Its translation is CASSGVSYEQYF.

The V call is TRBV7-2, the J call TRBJ2-1; TRBD1 matches at 7 bases. Germline assignment: CDR1 SGHTA and CDR2 FQGNSA. This CDR3 region has 15 residues. Losses at the gene ends were 1 base for V and 6 bases for J; bases not matched to a gene: 6. CDR3 in DNA: TGTGCCAGCAGCTTAGTCCCTGACAGGGTCAATGAGCAGTTCTTC. Translation: CASSLVPDRVNEQFF. The full variable domain, completed using reference TRBV7-2 and TRBJ2-1, is GAGVSQSPSNKVTEKGKDVELRCDPISGHTALYWYRQSLGQGLEFLIYFQGNSAPDKSGLPSDRFSAERTGGSVSTLTIQRTQQEDSAVYLCASSLVPDRVNEQFFGPGTRLTVL.

The chain uses TRBV11-3 and TRBJ2-7; 10 nucleotides match TRBD1. V lost 5 bases and J lost 5; bases outside the gene matches: 3. Germline lookup yields CDR1 SGHNT and CDR2 YENEEA. The CDR3 is 13 amino acids. CDR3 nucleotide sequence: TGTGCCAGCAGCCTAGGGACAGGGGACGAGCAGTACTTC. It translates to CASSLGTGDEQYF.

On this clone: Other DNA sequences in the same sample also yield this CDR3. J is TRBJ2-2 and V is TRBV7-2; D remains unclear. Between the trimmed V and J ends, which lost 1 base and 4 bases, there was a span of 7 bases. The V gene's germline CDR1 is SGHTA and CDR2 FQGNSA. The CDR3 is 14 residues long. CDR3 nucleotide sequence: TGTGCCAGCAGCTTAGTTGGTGCCACCGGGGAGCTGTTTTTT. It translates to CASSLVGATGELFF.

Remarks on this clone: The junction differs from germline at one of its ends, possibly a read error. The gene calls are TRBV7-7 and TRBJ1-6; a weak D match, TRBD1 (6 bases). Germline V CDR1 and CDR2: SSHAT, FNYEAQ (reference sequence). This CDR3 comprises 14 residues. CDR3 in amino acids: CASSLTGSGSPLHF. The CDR3 DNA sequence: TGTGCTAGCAGCCTCACAGGGAGCGGCTCACCCCTCCACTTT.

This clone was seen a handful of times. The CDR3 DNA follows: TGTGCCAGCAGTTTACCCCTAGTGACTGGGGAGCTGTTTTTT. As protein: CASSLPLVTGELFF. The rearrangement uses TRBV28 and TRBJ2-2; D gene unclear. V lost 2 bases and J lost 8, with 12 bases in between. Germline V CDR1 and CDR2: MDHEN, SYDVKM. The CDR3 length is 14 residues.

V usage is TRBV2 and J usage is TRBJ1-5; unclear D gene. Germline assignment: CDR1 SNHLY and CDR2 FYNNEI. V was trimmed by 8 bases and J by 6 bases, leaving 14 bases between them. The CDR3 loop spans 13 amino acids. CDR3 loop: CASSGVSAQPQHF. The CDR3 DNA is TGTGCCAGCTCCGGCGTTTCGGCTCAGCCCCAGCATTTT.

As regards this clone: A junction end diverges from the germline sequence, so it may reflect a read error. V is TRBV6-6 and J is TRBJ1-2; perhaps TRBD1 as D (5 bases). The germline CDR1 and CDR2 sequences are MNHNY and SVGAGI (reference sequence). CDR3 size: 14 residues. This CDR3 reads CASRSDGANYGHTF. In DNA, the CDR3 is TGTGCCAGCAGGAGCGATGGGGCTAACTATGGCCACACCTTC.

The V call is TRBV30, the J call TRBJ1-1, with TRBD1 as a possible D gene (5 bases). The CDR3 sequence is 14 residues long. CDR1 and CDR2 from the germline V gene are GTSNPN and SVGIG (reference sequence). Trimming pared 4 bases from V and 0 bases from J, leaving 12 bases between. Here the CDR3 reads CAWTLTELNTEAFF. CDR3 sequence (DNA): TGTGCCTGGACCTTGACAGAGCTGAACACTGAAGCTTTCTTT.

About this clone itself: Other DNA sequences in the same sample also yield this CDR3. The gene calls are TRBV7-2 and TRBJ2-4; D unclear. Germline V gene data show CDR1 as SGHTA and CDR2 as FQGNSA. CDR3 length equals 12 residues. Deletions cut 1 base from V and 3 bases from J, with 1 base between. The CDR3 loop reads CASSLGKNIQYF. The CDR3 nucleotides read TGTGCCAGCAGCTTAGGCAAAAACATTCAGTACTTC.

J is TRBJ1-2 and V is TRBV6-5; the D is unclear. The V end lost 2 bases, the J end lost 6 bases, and 10 bases lay between the germline ends. CDR1 is MNHEY, CDR2 SVGAGI, per germline. The CDR3 sequence is 13 residues long. The CDR3 DNA follows: TGTGCCAGCAGTTACGAGGGTTGGCATGGCTACACCTTC. Translated: CASSYEGWHGYTF.

The gene calls are TRBV10-3 and TRBJ1-3; TRBD1 matches 7 bases. There are 13 residues in the CDR3. V shed 9 bases, J shed 0 bases, and the junction held 2 bases outside the gene matches. Germline lookup yields CDR1 ENHRY and CDR2 SYGVKD. As DNA, the CDR3 is TGTGCCATGGGACAGTACTCTGGAAACACCATATATTTT. This sequence encodes CAMGQYSGNTIYF.

Only one count was recorded for this clone. This rearrangement joins TRBV6-1 to TRBJ1-6; TRBD1 agrees at 12 bases. The length of the CDR3 is 21 residues. Trimming took 0 bases from V and 2 from J; bases not matched to a gene: 11. Germline V gene sequence: CDR1 MNHNS, CDR2 SASEGT. CDR3 nucleotide sequence: TGTGCCAGCAGTGAAGCTGGGGGACAGGGGGCAAGGAGAACCTATAATTCACCCCTCCACTTT. Translation gives CASSEAGGQGARRTYNSPLHF.

V gene TRBV5-1 combines with J gene TRBJ2-2; D may be TRBD1 (6 bases). CDR1 is SGHRS and CDR2 is YFSETQ in the germline V gene. The CDR3 has 14 amino acids. V was shortened by 4 bases and J by 5 bases, with 12 bases between the two germline ends. CDR3 in DNA: TGCGCCAGCAGCACGGCACAGGGAACCGGGGAGCTGTTTTTT. It specifies CASSTAQGTGELFF.

This rearrangement joins TRBV19 to TRBJ1-2; weak D call: TRBD1 (5 bases). This CDR3 has 16 amino acids. The ends were cut back, 7 bases at V and 1 base at J, with 19 bases in the middle. In germline, CDR1 is LNHDA, CDR2 SQIVND (reference sequence). CDR3 nucleotide sequence: TGTGCCAGTATGCCGTGGGTGAGACAGAATAACTATGGCTACACCTTC. Protein sequence: CASMPWVRQNNYGYTF.

For this clone: The identical CDR3 is also encoded by other nucleotide sequences in the sample. V is TRBV7-2 and J is TRBJ2-2; 8 bases fit TRBD2. The CDR3 is 15 amino acids. The germline CDR1 and CDR2 sequences are SGHTA and FQGNSA. Trimming at V came to 5 bases and at J to 2 bases, leaving 4 bases not matched to a gene. The CDR3 nucleotides are TGTGCCAGCAGCCTGGGACTAGGAAACACCGGGGAGCTGTTTTTT. It specifies CASSLGLGNTGELFF.

This chain uses TRBV19 with TRBJ1-2; perhaps TRBD1 as D (6 bases). The CDR3 runs 14 residues. V dropped 7 bases and J dropped 5 bases, with 17 bases sitting between them. Germline lookup yields CDR1 LNHDA and CDR2 SQIVND (reference sequence). CDR3 sequence reads: CASTWGQGQYGYTF. In nucleotides, the CDR3 is TGTGCCAGTACCTGGGGGCAGGGGCAATATGGCTACACCTTC.